This paragraph covers one TCR beta chain sequence. Antigen unknown. The entry originates in a study of cytomegalovirus exposure and HLA in healthy donors. Study-level points and caveats: The investigators catalogued 150 to 200 TCR beta chains as cytomegalovirus-associated.

60 Vbeta and 13 Jbeta primers were used in PCR. Authors' data handling: Unique TCR beta chains totaled about 73 million in a later count, with around 11 million of them shared. Sequencing used immunoSEQ multiplex PCR; TCRdb keeps in-frame clones, though not all of them. V and J calls and clone size follow that table, whereas D and trimming were derived from the DNA. The sample records roughly 140,000 clones, under 90% being singletons. CDR1 and CDR2 (germline): SGHDN, FVKESK. This CDR3 comprises 13 residues. V gave up 4 bases and J gave up 3 bases, with 7 bases separating them. Donors were nominally healthy when sampled, though unrecorded immune exposures were likely.

This rearrangement joins TRBV14 to TRBJ2-1; D call uncertain. The clonotype was recovered from a male donor in good health and CMV-seronegative. Sequencing input: PBMCs. Here the CDR3 DNA reads TGTGCCAGCAGCCCTCTCGTCTACAATGAGCAGTTCTTC. Protein product: CASSPLVYNEQFF.